The present T cell receptor beta chain was sequenced within a study of neurological immune-mediated disorders. Broader study findings: The absence of shared CDR3 amino acid sequences among expanded clones across subjects suggests private repertoires in all groups.

The germline CDR1 and CDR2 sequences are SGHTA and FQGNSA. This CDR3 spans 15 amino acids. V shed 8 bases and J shed 2 bases, with 13 bases lying between them. This clonotype was counted many times. Its specificity is unknown. cDNA was made by 5'RACE with 10-nucleotide random UMIs. Over 180 million TCR-beta sequences (from 15-18 subjects) were yielded by each sequencing run. TCRdb recomputed calls from the 5' RACE reads with MiXCR, one row per CDR3 protein. The data contain tens of thousands of distinct CDR3 sequences, 13% of them seen just once; the ten biggest clones take up approximately 5%. The time point denotes: longitudinal time-point 2. Unsorted libraries used 2 million PBMCs kept at -80 degrees C.

This clonotype was sampled from a female donor with HTLV-1-associated myelopathy (HAM/TSP). Material: PBMCs. The chain recombines TRBV7-2 with TRBJ1-6, with D possibly TRBD1 on 6 matching bases. In DNA form, the CDR3 reads TGTGCCAGCGGTAAACAGGGCCCCTATAATTCACCCCTCCACTTT. This sequence encodes CASGKQGPYNSPLHF.